Listed below are T cell receptor beta chains from one sample, sequenced in a study of T cells in Graves' hyperthyroidism and ophthalmopathy. TCRdb fed the multiplex PCR reads into MiXCR, producing one record per CDR3 protein. The repertoire includes about 200,000 distinct CDR3 sequences, around 19% of them detected once, and just under 45% sits in the top ten. Sequenced input: blood. These receptors came from a man aged 40-50 years with Graves' hyperthyroidism. CDR3s include the opening cysteine and the closing phenylalanine or tryptophan. D genes are given only for firm matches. Clone size is not always given. Where it is, it says once, few, many or a class for expanded clones.

d_call	j_call	clone_size	v_call	cdr3_aa	cdr3_nt
TRBD2	TRBJ2-1	many	TRBV28	CASSKTSGGRNEQFF	TGTGCCAGCAGTAAGACTAGCGGGGGGCGCAATGAGCAGTTCTTC
TRBD1	TRBJ1-2	NA	TRBV6-1	CASYRGRYGYTF	TGTGCCAGTTACAGGGGCCGCTATGGCTACACCTTC
TRBD1	TRBJ1-6	NA	TRBV6-6	CASSYWGQLSSPLHF	TGTGCCAGCAGTTACTGGGGACAGTTAAGTTCACCCCTCCACTTT
TRBD1	TRBJ2-7	many	TRBV20-1	CSAREPGQGAEEQYF	TGCAGTGCTAGAGAACCCGGACAGGGGGCTGAAGAGCAGTACTTC
TRBD1	TRBJ1-6	NA	TRBV6-9	CASSYLGTGISPLHF	TGTGCCAGCAGTTACTTGGGGACAGGGATTTCCCCCCTCCACTTT
NA	TRBJ2-7	NA	TRBV20-1	CSASFGTVNYEQYF	TGCAGTGCTTCTTTTGGGACGGTGAACTACGAGCAGTACTTC
TRBD1	TRBJ1-6	many	TRBV12-3/TRBV12-4	CASGTRGSYSPLHF	TGTGCCAGTGGGACCAGGGGGTCCTATTCACCCCTCCACTTT
NA	TRBJ1-1	NA	TRBV12-3/TRBV12-4	CASSLGQGGAFF	TGTGCCAGCAGTTTAGGCCAGGGTGGCGCTTTCTTT
TRBD1	TRBJ2-7	many	TRBV24-1	CATSDLDRGATYEQYF	TGTGCCACCAGTGATTTGGACAGGGGCGCAACCTACGAGCAGTACTTC
TRBD2	TRBJ2-1	NA	TRBV7-3	CASSRLAGGWDEQFF	TGTGCCAGCAGCCGACTAGCGGGGGGCTGGGATGAGCAGTTCTTC
NA	TRBJ1-1	many	TRBV20-1	CSARERRAGSYTEAFF	TGCAGTGCTAGGGAGAGGCGGGCAGGGAGTTACACTGAAGCTTTCTTT
NA	TRBJ1-5	many	TRBV20-1	CSATGLTGLGQPQHF	TGCAGTGCAACAGGGCTAACAGGGTTAGGACAGCCCCAGCATTTT
TRBD1	TRBJ1-1	many	TRBV4-2	CASSTRQGMNTEAFF	TGTGCCAGCAGCACCCGACAGGGAATGAACACTGAAGCTTTCTTT
TRBD1	TRBJ1-6	few	TRBV2	CASKGGSSYNSPLHF	TGTGCCAGCAAAGGGGGCAGCTCCTATAATTCACCCCTCCACTTT
NA	TRBJ1-2	NA	TRBV5-5	CASSLGGGGYTF	TGTGCCAGCAGCTTGGGCGGTGGTGGCTACACCTTC
NA	TRBJ2-7	NA	TRBV6-2/TRBV6-3	CASNKGSLGVSSYEQYF	TGTGCCAGCAACAAAGGAAGTCTCGGCGTTAGCTCCTACGAGCAGTACTTC
NA	TRBJ2-3	NA	TRBV2	CASSAGRGTDTQYF	TGTGCCAGCAGTGCCGGGCGAGGCACAGATACGCAGTATTTT
NA	TRBJ1-5	NA	TRBV4-3	CASSQKLGGEQPQHF	TGCGCCAGCAGCCAAAAGTTAGGGGGTGAGCAGCCCCAGCATTTT
NA	TRBJ2-7	many	TRBV6-2/TRBV6-3	CASRLGLLYEQYF	TGTGCCAGCAGGCTAGGACTTCTCTACGAGCAGTACTTC
NA	TRBJ1-6	NA	TRBV15	CATSRDRDGQTYNSPLHF	TGTGCCACCAGCAGAGATAGGGACGGTCAGACGTATAATTCACCCCTCCACTTT
TRBD1	TRBJ2-6	NA	TRBV28	CATSFPGQGSGANVLTF	TGTGCCACCTCGTTTCCGGGACAGGGCTCTGGGGCCAACGTCCTGACTTTC
NA	TRBJ1-1	many	TRBV20-1	CSAKSISGAKGNTEAFF	TGCAGTGCCAAATCTATCTCCGGGGCAAAAGGGAACACTGAAGCTTTCTTT
TRBD1	TRBJ1-1	many	TRBV20-1	CSAVRQGRNTEAFF	TGCAGTGCTGTTCGACAGGGGAGGAACACTGAAGCTTTCTTT
NA	TRBJ1-6	NA	TRBV11-1	CASSSRTVHSYNSPLHF	TGTGCCAGCAGCTCTCGGACAGTCCACTCCTATAATTCACCCCTCCACTTT
NA	TRBJ2-7	few	TRBV5-6	CASSEGHQYTSYEQYF	TGTGCCAGCAGCGAGGGACACCAGTATACCTCCTACGAGCAGTACTTC
NA	TRBJ1-1	NA	TRBV2	CASRYDMWGGPTEAFF	TGTGCCAGCAGATACGACATGTGGGGGGGCCCAACTGAAGCTTTCTTT
NA	TRBJ1-5	NA	TRBV9	CASSVSPVNQPQHF	TGTGCCAGCAGCGTATCACCCGTCAATCAGCCCCAGCATTTT
NA	TRBJ1-1	NA	TRBV6-1	CASSRQFGTEAFF	TGTGCCAGCAGTAGACAGTTCGGAACTGAAGCTTTCTTT
TRBD1	TRBJ1-2	many	TRBV6-1	CASSRQGITDGYTF	TGTGCCAGCAGTCGACAGGGGATCACGGATGGCTACACCTTC
NA	TRBJ1-4	NA	TRBV7-3	CASSLTPTEKLFF	TGTGCCAGCAGCTTGACACCGACTGAAAAACTGTTTTTT
TRBD1	TRBJ1-2	NA	TRBV15	CATSRGQGAGYGYTF	TGTGCCACCAGCAGGGGACAGGGGGCTGGCTATGGCTACACCTTC
TRBD1	TRBJ2-5	NA	TRBV20-1	CSGLGQGNKETQYF	TGCAGTGGTCTGGGACAGGGCAATAAAGAGACCCAGTACTTC
TRBD2	TRBJ2-5	many	TRBV20-1	CSARSGTTRETQYF	TGCAGTGCTAGGTCCGGGACTACGAGGGAGACCCAGTACTTC
NA	TRBJ2-1	NA	TRBV4-3	CASSQVWPPSYNEQFF	TGCGCCAGCAGCCAAGTGTGGCCTCCAAGCTACAATGAGCAGTTCTTC
NA	TRBJ2-3	NA	TRBV5-1	CASSPRGMADTQYF	TGCGCCAGCAGCCCCCGGGGGATGGCAGATACGCAGTATTTT
NA	TRBJ1-4	many	TRBV3-1	CASSPHVATNEKLFF	TGTGCCAGCAGCCCTCACGTAGCAACTAATGAAAAACTGTTTTTT
NA	TRBJ2-7	many	TRBV6-6	CASSYGTSPTEQYF	TGTGCCAGCAGTTACGGGACCTCACCTACCGAGCAGTACTTC
NA	TRBJ2-6	few	TRBV24-1	CATSDTGSGANVLTF	TGTGCCACCAGTGATACGGGCTCTGGGGCCAACGTCCTGACTTTC
TRBD2	TRBJ2-5	many	TRBV20-1	CSASGTSGGQETQYF	TGCAGTGCCTCGGGGACTAGCGGGGGACAAGAGACCCAGTACTTC
TRBD1	TRBJ2-1	few	TRBV20-1	CSALHGQGFNNEQFF	TGCAGTGCCCTACACGGACAGGGTTTTAACAATGAGCAGTTCTTC
NA	TRBJ1-4	many	TRBV2	CASSVQAEKLFF	TGTGCCAGCAGTGTACAGGCTGAAAAACTGTTTTTT
TRBD2	TRBJ2-1	NA	TRBV10-3	CAISESWSRAGGRNEQFF	TGTGCCATCAGTGAGTCATGGTCCCGAGCGGGGGGAAGGAATGAGCAGTTCTTC
NA	TRBJ1-5	many	TRBV10-3	CAISEWRNQPQHF	TGTGCCATCAGTGAGTGGAGGAATCAGCCCCAGCATTTT
TRBD2	TRBJ2-1	many	TRBV5-6	CASSPAGGDFGEQFF	TGTGCCAGCAGCCCCGCGGGGGGGGATTTTGGTGAGCAGTTCTTC